A selection of T cell receptor beta chains follows, all from one sample in a study of blood T cell repertoires in COVID-19. Profiling relied on immunoSEQ multiplex PCR, and the TCRdb table lists in-frame clones only, not all of them. The repertoire has about 120,000 clones, 79% of them found once; the top ten carry around 4.1%. The sequencing sample was made of peripheral blood. The origin of the receptors is a woman of 80 years or more with acute or convalescent COVID-19. Each CDR3 is given with its conserved first and last residue. A D gene is named only where the DNA matches it firmly. Clone size appears in some rows only: once, few, many, or a class for an expanded clone.

TRBJ2-1,TRBV6-2/TRBV6-3,-,-,TGTGCCAGCAGTCCCCTCCTCCTCAGCTCCTACAATGAGCAGTTCTTC,CASSPLLLSSYNEQFF
TRBJ2-1,TRBV24-1,-,TRBD2,TGTGCCACCAGTGATGGAGGGAGGGTTGCCTACAATGAGCAGTTCTTC,CATSDGGRVAYNEQFF
TRBJ2-3,TRBV3-1/TRBV3-2,-,-,TGTGCCAGCAGCCCTTCTTGGGGGGGCACAGATACGCAGTATTTT,CASSPSWGGTDTQYF
TRBJ1-1,TRBV7-2,-,TRBD1,TGTGCCAGCAGCATTTGGACAGGCTTGAACACTGAAGCTTTCTTT,CASSIWTGLNTEAFF
TRBJ1-2,TRBV28,-,TRBD1,TGTGCCAGCAGTTTTTGGACAGGGGGTAGGTATGGCTACACCTTC,CASSFWTGGRYGYTF
TRBJ1-3,TRBV27,-,TRBD1,TGTGCCAGCAGCTGGGACAGGGATACACCTGGAAACACCATATATTTT,CASSWDRDTPGNTIYF
TRBJ1-6,TRBV7-2,-,TRBD1,TGTGCCAGCAGCTTAGTACAGGGGAATTCACCCCTCCACTTT,CASSLVQGNSPLHF
TRBJ1-6,TRBV3-1/TRBV3-2,-,TRBD1,TGTGCCAGCAGCCCCGGGACAGGACAGTCACCCCTCCACTTT,CASSPGTGQSPLHF
TRBJ2-3,TRBV6-2/TRBV6-3,-,-,TGTGCCAGCAGTCCGACGTATAGCGAGTACACAGATACGCAGTATTTT,CASSPTYSEYTDTQYF
TRBJ2-7,TRBV5-8,few,-,TGTGCCAGCAGGGAGCCACTTTCAGGGGCTTACGAGCAGTACTTC,CASREPLSGAYEQYF
TRBJ2-3,TRBV5-1,-,TRBD2,TGCGCCAGCAGCTTGGAGGCGGGGGGCCCCGCAGATACGCAGTATTTT,CASSLEAGGPADTQYF
TRBJ2-7,TRBV6-5,few,-,TGTGCCAGCAGTTCTCGGACAGTACCCCGATATTACGAGCAGTACTTC,CASSSRTVPRYYEQYF